These T cell receptor beta chains were read from a single sample in a study of blood T cell repertoires in COVID-19. Data came from immunoSEQ multiplex PCR; TCRdb stores just in-frame clones and leaves some out. This table has fewer than 250,000 clones, 70% to 90% appearing once. Sample: peripheral blood. The receptors shown here come from a woman of 80 years or more with acute or convalescent COVID-19. CDR3s include the opening cysteine and the closing phenylalanine or tryptophan. Fields, in order: J gene, clone size, CDR3 length, D gene, V gene, CDR3 DNA, CDR3 protein. The D gene is left open where the match is weak. Clone size is stated in some rows and not others, as once, few, many or a class when expanded.

>TRBJ1-5|few|16|TRBD1|TRBV7-9
TGTGCCAGCAGCTTACGCGGGACAGGAGGCAATCAGCCCCAGCATTTT
CASSLRGTGGNQPQHF
>TRBJ2-3|NA|12|NA|TRBV10-3
TGTGCCATCAGTGAGTCCATGTATACGCAGTATTTT
CAISESMYTQYF
>TRBJ1-4|NA|14|TRBD1|TRBV19
TGTGCCAGTAGTTCGGGACAGGGGACTGAAAAACTGTTTTTT
CASSSGQGTEKLFF
>TRBJ1-6|NA|13|NA|TRBV11-1
TGTGCCAGCAGCTCAAATCAGGGAAGGCCCCTCCACTTT
CASSSNQGRPLHF
>TRBJ2-3|NA|13|TRBD2|TRBV30
TGTGCCGGGACTAGCGGGGGGGGAGATACGCAGTATTTT
CAGTSGGGDTQYF
>TRBJ2-7|few|15|NA|TRBV14
TGTGCCAGCAGCCAATTATGGGCAGGTATCTACGAGCAGTACTTC
CASSQLWAGIYEQYF
>TRBJ1-1|NA|18|TRBD1|TRBV4-3
TGCGCCAGCAGCCAAGATTACAGGGGGACGCCCATGAACACTGAAGCTTTCTTT
CASSQDYRGTPMNTEAFF
>TRBJ2-7|NA|18|TRBD2|TRBV5-1
TGCGCCAGCAGCTTCAGTACTAGCGGGGGCCTCAGCTCCTACGAGCAGTACTTC
CASSFSTSGGLSSYEQYF
>TRBJ2-3|NA|15|NA|TRBV7-7
TGTGCTAGCAGCCGAGGGAGTTCGGGCACAGATACGCAGTATTTT
CASSRGSSGTDTQYF
>TRBJ2-7|NA|15|TRBD2|TRBV7-9
TGTGCCAGCAGCTTAAGCGGGAGGCCTTCCTACGAGCAGTACTTC
CASSLSGRPSYEQYF
>TRBJ1-1|NA|15|TRBD1|TRBV30
TGTGCCTGGAGTCCCACCCTGCGACAGGGCTTTGAAGCTTTCTTT
CAWSPTLRQGFEAFF